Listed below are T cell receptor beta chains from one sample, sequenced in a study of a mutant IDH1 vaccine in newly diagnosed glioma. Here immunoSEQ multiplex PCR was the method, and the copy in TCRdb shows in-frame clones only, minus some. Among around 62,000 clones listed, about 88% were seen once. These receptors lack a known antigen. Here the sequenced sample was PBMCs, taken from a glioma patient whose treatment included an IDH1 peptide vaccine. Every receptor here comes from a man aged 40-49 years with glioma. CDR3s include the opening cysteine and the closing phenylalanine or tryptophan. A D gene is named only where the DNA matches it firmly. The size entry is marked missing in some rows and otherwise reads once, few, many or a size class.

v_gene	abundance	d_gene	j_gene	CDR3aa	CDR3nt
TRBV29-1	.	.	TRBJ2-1	CSVVETGSYNEQFF	TGCAGCGTTGTAGAGACGGGCTCCTACAATGAGCAGTTCTTC
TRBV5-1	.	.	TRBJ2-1	CASSIRDKGSRSYNEQFF	TGCGCCAGCAGCATCCGGGACAAGGGATCTAGGTCCTACAATGAGCAGTTCTTC
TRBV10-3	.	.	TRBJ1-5	CAISEIQTNQPQHF	TGTGCCATCAGTGAGATACAGACAAATCAGCCCCAGCATTTT
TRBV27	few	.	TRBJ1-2	CASSWGGGGAYGYTF	TGTGCCAGCAGTTGGGGCGGGGGTGGGGCCTATGGCTACACCTTC
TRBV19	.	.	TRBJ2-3	CASGSQGEDTQYF	TGTGCCAGTGGGAGCCAAGGGGAGGATACGCAGTATTTT
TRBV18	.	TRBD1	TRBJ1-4	CASSNGDRALGKLFF	TGTGCCAGCTCAAACGGGGACAGGGCGTTAGGAAAACTGTTTTTT
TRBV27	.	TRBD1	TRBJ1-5	CASSLGTGVNQPQHF	TGTGCCAGCAGTTTAGGGACAGGGGTCAATCAGCCCCAGCATTTT
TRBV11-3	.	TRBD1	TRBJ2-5	CASSSGTGPETQYF	TGTGCCAGCAGCTCAGGGACAGGGCCGGAGACCCAGTACTTC
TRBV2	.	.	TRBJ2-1	CASSPRTASYNEQFF	TGTGCCAGCAGTCCTCGGACAGCCTCCTACAATGAGCAGTTCTTC
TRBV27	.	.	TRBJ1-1	CASQHLDPNTEAFF	TGTGCCAGTCAGCACCTTGACCCGAACACTGAAGCTTTCTTT
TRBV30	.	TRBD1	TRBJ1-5	CAWSRTGGMMSNQPQHF	TGTGCCTGGAGTAGGACAGGGGGTATGATGAGCAATCAGCCCCAGCATTTT
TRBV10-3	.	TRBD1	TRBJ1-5	CAISEGGGYQPQHF	TGTGCCATCAGTGAGGGAGGGGGCTACCAGCCCCAGCATTTT
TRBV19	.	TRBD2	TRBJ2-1	CASNKGLAAYNEQFF	TGTGCCAGTAATAAGGGACTAGCGGCCTACAATGAGCAGTTCTTC
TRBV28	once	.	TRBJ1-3	CASSLRYSGSGNTIYF	TGTGCCAGCAGTTTACGTTATTCCGGTTCTGGAAACACCATATATTTT
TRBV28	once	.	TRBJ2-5	CASSSTGYRETQYF	TGTGCCAGCAGTTCCACAGGTTACCGAGAGACCCAGTACTTC
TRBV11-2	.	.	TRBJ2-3	CASSPRSRVSTDTQYF	TGTGCCAGCAGCCCTCGGTCGCGGGTTAGCACAGATACGCAGTATTTT
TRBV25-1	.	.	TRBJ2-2	CASTRGGVTGELFF	TGTGCCAGCACCCGAGGGGGTGTCACCGGGGAGCTGTTTTTT
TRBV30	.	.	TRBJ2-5	CAWSVRIRETQYF	TGTGCCTGGAGTGTGAGGATTCGAGAGACCCAGTACTTC
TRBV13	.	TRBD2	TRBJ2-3	CASSLGTSGTDTQYF	TGTGCCAGCAGCTTAGGCACTAGCGGCACAGATACGCAGTATTTT
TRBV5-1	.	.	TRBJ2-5	CASSLLGVGETQYF	TGCGCCAGCAGCTTGTTAGGGGTTGGAGAGACCCAGTACTTC
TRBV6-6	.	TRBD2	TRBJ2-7	CASNNIAGGYEQYF	TGTGCCAGCAATAATATAGCGGGAGGCTACGAGCAGTACTTC
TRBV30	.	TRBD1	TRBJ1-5	CAWGQGSQPQHF	TGTGCCTGGGGACAGGGCTCTCAGCCCCAGCATTTT
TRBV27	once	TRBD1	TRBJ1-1	CASSGYTGTEAEAFF	TGTGCCAGCAGTGGATACACCGGGACAGAGGCTGAAGCTTTCTTT
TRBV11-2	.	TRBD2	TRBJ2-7	CASSEGLASDEQYF	TGTGCCAGCAGCGAGGGACTAGCCTCCGACGAGCAGTACTTC
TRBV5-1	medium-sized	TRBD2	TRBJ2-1	CASSKTSGGYNEQFF	TGCGCCAGCAGCAAGACTAGCGGGGGGTACAATGAGCAGTTCTTC
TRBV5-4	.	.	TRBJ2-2	CASSLEGNTGELFF	TGTGCCAGCAGCTTGGAAGGAAACACCGGGGAGCTGTTTTTT
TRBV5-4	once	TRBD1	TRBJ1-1	CASSSTGAKFTEAFF	TGTGCCAGCAGCTCCACAGGGGCCAAATTCACTGAAGCTTTCTTT